One and the same sample provided the 25 T cell receptor beta chains below, sequenced in a study of blood T cell repertoires in COVID-19. Method: immunoSEQ multiplex PCR; TCRdb's copy keeps in-frame clones and lacks some. This table holds roughly 360,000 clones, around 87% found once. The specimen sequenced was PBMCs or T cells enriched from blood (not recorded which). These receptors all come from a man aged 25 to 40 who had recovered from COVID-19.

The gene calls are TRBV2 and TRBJ1-6; D not certain. The V end was cut by 7 bases, the J end by 7 bases, with 11 bases between. The CDR3 has 13 amino acids. CDR1 SNHLY and CDR2 FYNNEI come from the germline V gene. DNA for the CDR3: TGTGCCAGCAAAGTATTGGAGAATTCACCCCTCCACTTT. Its protein is CASKVLENSPLHF.

The V call is TRBV7-8, the J call TRBJ1-5; TRBD1 agrees at 7 bases. Germline CDR1 SGHVS, CDR2 FQNEAQ. V was pared by 5 bases and J by 3 bases, with 4 bases of the junction left unmatched. The CDR3 covers 14 residues. The CDR3 DNA sequence: TGTGCCAGCAGCCTGGGACAGAACAATCAGCCCCAGCATTTT. Its translation is CASSLGQNNQPQHF.

The rearrangement uses TRBV7-6 and TRBJ1-1; 9 bases fit TRBD1. The V and J ends lost 5 bases and 5 bases, in that order; junction bases with no gene match: 9. The CDR3 is made up of 15 amino acids. Germline-derived CDR1 and CDR2 are SGHVS and FNYEAQ. The CDR3 region is CASSPVQGARTEAFF. The DNA for the CDR3 is TGTGCCAGCAGCCCAGTACAGGGGGCGCGTACTGAAGCTTTCTTT.

The chain carries TRBV9 and TRBJ2-3; 8 bases align to TRBD1. V dropped 1 base and J dropped 5; count of bases not matched to a gene: 3. Germline V gene data show CDR1 as SGDLS and CDR2 as YYNGEE. CDR3 length equals 14 residues. CDR3 DNA sequence: TGTGCCAGCAGCGTAAGAACAGGGGGAGATACGCAGTATTTT. It yields the protein CASSVRTGGDTQYF.

This clone was seen more than once but under ten times. The rearrangement joins TRBV5-5 to TRBJ1-1, with D possibly matching TRBD1 (5 bases). The CDR3 runs 15 residues. V lost 0 bases to trimming and J lost 5 bases, with 14 bases between them. In germline, CDR1 is SGHKS, CDR2 YYEKEE (reference sequence). The CDR3 region is CASSLDGAGRTEAFF. The CDR3 DNA is TGTGCCAGCAGCTTGGATGGGGCAGGGCGGACTGAAGCTTTCTTT.

CDR3 DNA sequence: TGTGCCAGTAGTATAATTGGCGGGGGGCGAAGTTTCCGGACCCAGTACTTC. It codes for CASSIIGGGRSFRTQYF. The chain is built from TRBV19 and TRBJ2-5; TRBD2 matches 8 bases. V was pared by 2 bases and J by 7 bases, with 15 bases of the junction left unmatched. CDR1 and CDR2 from the germline V gene are LNHDA and SQIVND (reference sequence). This CDR3 comprises 17 residues.

The chain uses TRBV2 and TRBJ2-1; maybe TRBD1 (6 bases). Trimming stripped 6 bases from V and 4 bases from J, with 13 bases between. CDR3 length: 14 amino acids. Germline V gene data show CDR1 as SNHLY and CDR2 as FYNNEI. The DNA of the CDR3 is TGTGCCAGCAGCCTCGGGACACTATACAATGAGCAGTTCTTC. Its protein is CASSLGTLYNEQFF. The complete variable domain, with remaining parts taken from reference TRBV2 and TRBJ2-1, reads EPEVTQTPSHQVTQMGQEVILRCVPISNHLYFYWYRQILGQKVEFLVSFYNNEISEKSEIFDDQFSVERPDGSNFTLKIRSTKLEDSAMYFCASSLGTLYNEQFFGPGTRLTVL.

The genes are TRBV6-5 and TRBJ1-2; D is perhaps TRBD1 (6 bases). Trimming cost V 6 bases and J 5 bases, with 13 bases left between them. From germline, CDR1 is MNHEY and CDR2 SVGAGI. CDR3 length: 13 amino acids. Written as DNA, the CDR3 is TGTGCCAGCAGACGGACAGCTTCTTATGGCTACACCTTC. This encodes CASRRTASYGYTF.

The genes are TRBV3-1 (or the pseudogene TRBV3-2) and TRBJ1-1, with D uncertain. Germline assignment: CDR1 LGHDT and CDR2 YNNKEL (reference sequence). V was pared by 4 bases and J by 0 bases, with 6 bases between. This CDR3 is 13 amino acids long. This CDR3 is CASSRAMNTEAFF. CDR3 sequence (DNA): TGTGCCAGCAGCCGCGCGATGAACACTGAAGCTTTCTTT.

The gene calls are TRBV11-2 and TRBJ2-3; 8 nucleotides line up with TRBD2. J gave up 7 bases and V 5 bases, and 8 bases lay outside the gene matches. The CDR3 runs to 14 residues. Germline-derived CDR1 and CDR2 are SGHAT and FQNNGV. CDR3 DNA: TGTGCCAGCAGCGCCGGGGGGGCGTTTAATACGCAGTATTTT. This gives the protein CASSAGGAFNTQYF.

The chain recombines TRBV19 with TRBJ2-7; D is ambiguous. CDR1 is LNHDA, CDR2 SQIVND, per germline (reference sequence). The CDR3 is 13 amino acids. V lost 3 bases and J 3 bases, leaving 9 bases between the germline ends. CDR3 protein: CASSISVNYEQYF. CDR3 DNA: TGTGCCAGTAGTATTTCAGTAAACTACGAGCAGTACTTC.

The rearrangement links TRBV13 to TRBJ2-2; D is possibly TRBD2 (7 bases). Germline CDR1 and CDR2: PRHDT and FYEKMQ (reference sequence). This CDR3 comprises 15 residues. Trimming left V 2 bases short and J 9 bases short, with 16 bases between. In DNA form, the CDR3 reads TGTGCCAGCAGCTTACGTGGGGGGGCTGTCCGGGAGCTGTTTTTT. This gives the protein CASSLRGGAVRELFF.

The V gene is TRBV5-1, the J gene TRBJ1-1; no clear D. This CDR3 comprises 18 residues. Trimming shortened V by 2 bases and J by 1 base, and 21 bases separated the two germline ends. Germline loops: CDR1 SGHRS, CDR2 YFSETQ. The CDR3 DNA reads as TGCGCCAGCAGCTTCATGAGCCCCGGCCGGGGAGGGAACACTGAAGCTTTCTTT. This sequence encodes CASSFMSPGRGGNTEAFF.

CDR3 sequence: CASSPIGGETEAFF. The CDR3 nucleotides are TGTGCCAGCTCACCGATAGGGGGAGAGACTGAAGCTTTCTTT. The rearrangement joins TRBV18 to TRBJ1-1, with D tentatively TRBD1 (6 bases). The germline V gene has CDR1 KGHSH and CDR2 LQKENI. V lost 3 bases and J 5 bases, leaving 13 bases between the germline ends. This CDR3 contains 14 residues.

V gene TRBV9 combines with J gene TRBJ1-1; weak D call: TRBD1 (5 bases). CDR3 length: 17 amino acids. Trimming pared 0 bases from V and 6 bases from J, leaving 21 bases between. In germline, CDR1 is SGDLS, CDR2 YYNGEE. This chain's CDR3 is CASSVGYLGLGGAEAFF. CDR3 nucleotide sequence: TGTGCCAGCAGCGTAGGGTATTTGGGACTGGGCGGCGCTGAAGCTTTCTTT.

The chain carries TRBV6-2 or TRBV6-3 and TRBJ1-2; D remains ambiguous. Germline-derived CDR1 and CDR2 are MNHEY and SVGEGT. This CDR3 is 12 amino acids long. Trimming left V 5 bases short and J 4 bases short, with 8 bases between. The CDR3 loop reads CASSESAYGYTF. The CDR3 DNA reads as TGTGCCAGCAGTGAGTCCGCCTATGGCTACACCTTC.

This clone was counted a single time. The chain combines TRBV19 with TRBJ1-1, with no clear D. Germline lookup yields CDR1 LNHDA and CDR2 SQIVND (reference sequence). V lost 4 bases and J lost 0, with 6 bases in between. The CDR3 covers 13 residues. The CDR3 region is CASSSSLNTEAFF. The CDR3 DNA reads as TGTGCCAGTAGTAGTAGTTTGAACACTGAAGCTTTCTTT.

This clone was picked up one time. This chain connects TRBV2 to TRBJ1-2, with a tentative D call TRBD1 (6 bases). The length of the CDR3 is 13 residues. Deletions cut 6 bases from V and 2 bases from J, with 10 bases between. Germline V gene lookup returns CDR1 SNHLY and CDR2 FYNNEI. CDR3 loop: CASSPQGNYGYTF. CDR3 nucleotides: TGTGCCAGCAGCCCACAGGGAAACTATGGCTACACCTTC.

About this clone itself: Possible read error: a much larger clone is one base away. This rearrangement joins TRBV5-1 to TRBJ1-6; maybe TRBD1 (6 bases). In germline, CDR1 is SGHRS, CDR2 YFSETQ. This CDR3 has 17 amino acids. The CDR3 here is CPSSSAGGGRINSPLHF. CDR3 sequence (DNA): TGCCCCAGCAGCTCCGCGGGGGGGGGCAGGATTAATTCACCCCTCCACTTT.

CDR3 nucleotide sequence: TGCGCCAGCAGCTTGCCCTCGTACGGGGACACTGAAGCTTTCTTT. Translated, it gives CASSLPSYGDTEAFF. V usage is TRBV5-1 and J usage is TRBJ1-1; D gene uncertain. V lost 1 base to trimming and J lost 3 bases, with 13 bases between them. Germline CDR1 and CDR2: SGHRS and YFSETQ. CDR3 length: 15 residues. The variable domain in full, completed from reference TRBV5-1 and TRBJ1-1, reads KAGVTQTPRYLIKTRGQQVTLSCSPISGHRSVSWYQQTPGQGLQFLFEYFSETQRNKGNFPGRFSGRQFSNSRSEMNVSTLELGDSALYLCASSLPSYGDTEAFFGQGTRLTVV.

The chain recombines TRBV4-1 with TRBJ1-1, with D possibly matching TRBD1 (6 bases). The ends were cut back, 4 bases at V and 1 base at J, with 13 bases in the middle. CDR1 is MGHRA, CDR2 YSYEKL, per germline. The CDR3 contains 15 residues. In DNA form, the CDR3 reads TGCGCCAGCAGCCGGTCGGACAGACCGAACACTGAAGCTTTCTTT. This codes for CASSRSDRPNTEAFF.

V and J are TRBV2 and TRBJ1-6; D remains unclear. Germline lookup yields CDR1 SNHLY and CDR2 FYNNEI. The length of the CDR3 is 12 residues. V was pared by 7 bases and J by 5 bases, with 6 bases between. In DNA form, the CDR3 reads TGTGCCAGCAACTACGATAATTCACCCCTCCACTTT. Its translation: CASNYDNSPLHF.

This chain joins TRBV12-3 or TRBV12-4 and TRBJ2-7; D uncertain. V gave up 1 base and J gave up 2 bases, with 6 bases separating them. The CDR3 covers 13 residues. CDR3: CASSLDRAYEQYF. The CDR3 DNA reads TGTGCCAGCAGTTTAGACAGAGCCTACGAGCAGTACTTC.

The chain couples TRBV5-4 to TRBJ1-2, with TRBD1 as a possible D gene (5 bases). CDR1 and CDR2 (germline): SGHNT, YYREEE (reference sequence). This CDR3 spans 14 amino acids. Trimming removed 0 bases at V and 4 bases at J, with 10 bases between. CDR3 DNA sequence: TGTGCCAGCAGCTTGGAAGGGGCTGTCTATGGCTACACCTTC. Amino acids: CASSLEGAVYGYTF.

The genes are TRBV3-1 (or the pseudogene TRBV3-2) and TRBJ1-5; a weak D match, TRBD1 (5 bases). The CDR3 loop spans 16 amino acids. CDR1 is LGHDT, CDR2 YNNKEL, per germline (reference sequence). The V end lost 1 base, the J end lost 0 bases, and 10 bases lay between the germline ends. CDR3 loop: CASSQGRQSSNQPQHF. The CDR3 DNA is TGTGCCAGCAGCCAAGGTAGACAGAGTAGCAATCAGCCCCAGCATTTT.